This TCR beta chain originates from a study of T cell repertoires in cytomegalovirus infection. TCRdb reprocessed the reads with MiXCR, giving one entry per CDR3 protein. This table has roughly 90,000 distinct CDR3 sequences, approximately 30% appearing once. Only a few counts were recorded for this clonotype. Its antigen is unidentified. Trimming left V 7 bases short and J 6 bases short, with 10 bases between. Germline V gene sequence: CDR1 MNHEY, CDR2 SMNVEV (reference sequence). The CDR3 has 11 residues. The study's findings and limits: Carriers of CMV plus the relevant HLA were identified by cumulative public TCR beta family frequency.

The J gene is TRBJ2-7, the V gene TRBV27; D tentatively fits TRBD1 or TRBD2 (5 bases each). The source is a human donor in good health (CMV status not recorded). Some clones in this sample may be carry-over from other donors' samples. This sample comprised CD8+ T cells from cultured PBMCs, obtained from culture after CMV antigen stimulation. The CDR3: CASIRGGEQYF. The CDR3 DNA is TGTGCCAGCATTCGTGGGGGCGAGCAGTACTTC.